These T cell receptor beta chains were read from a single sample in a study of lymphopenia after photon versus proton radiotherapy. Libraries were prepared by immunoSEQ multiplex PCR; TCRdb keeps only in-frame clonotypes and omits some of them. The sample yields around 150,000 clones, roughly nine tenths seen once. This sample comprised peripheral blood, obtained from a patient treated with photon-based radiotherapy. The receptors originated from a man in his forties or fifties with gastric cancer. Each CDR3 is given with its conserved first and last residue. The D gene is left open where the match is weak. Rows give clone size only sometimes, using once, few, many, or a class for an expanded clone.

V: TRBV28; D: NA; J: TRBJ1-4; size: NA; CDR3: CASSGGSPNEKLFF; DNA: TGTGCCAGCAGTGGAGGCAGTCCTAATGAAAAACTGTTTTTT
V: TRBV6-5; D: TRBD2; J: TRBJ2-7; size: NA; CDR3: CASRSSGGNYEQYF; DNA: TGTGCCAGCAGATCTAGCGGGGGGAACTACGAGCAGTACTTC
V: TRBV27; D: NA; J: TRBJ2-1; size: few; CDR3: CASSLSSPRNNEQFF; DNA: TGTGCCAGCAGTTTATCCAGTCCAAGAAACAATGAGCAGTTCTTC
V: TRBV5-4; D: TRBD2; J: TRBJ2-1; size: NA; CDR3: CASSSMGLLAGANEQFF; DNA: TGTGCCAGCAGCTCCATGGGGCTACTAGCGGGAGCTAATGAGCAGTTCTTC
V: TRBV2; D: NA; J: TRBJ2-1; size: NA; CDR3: CASSFGSEEQFF; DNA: TGTGCCAGCAGTTTCGGATCAGAGGAGCAGTTCTTC
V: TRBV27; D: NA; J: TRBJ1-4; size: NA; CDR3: CASSSGFLGRGNEKLFF; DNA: TGTGCCAGCAGTTCGGGATTTTTGGGGAGGGGAAATGAAAAACTGTTTTTT
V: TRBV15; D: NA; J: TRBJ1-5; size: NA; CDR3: CATSSRSNQPQHF; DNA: TGTGCCACCAGCAGCCGTAGCAATCAGCCCCAGCATTTT
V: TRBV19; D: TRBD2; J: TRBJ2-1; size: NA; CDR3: CASSMRLAGGRTYNEQFF; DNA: TGTGCCAGTAGTATGAGGCTAGCGGGAGGGAGGACCTACAATGAGCAGTTCTTC
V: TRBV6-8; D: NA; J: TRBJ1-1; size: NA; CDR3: CASRSAGTRGTEAFF; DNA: TGTGCCAGCAGATCCGCAGGGACACGAGGGACTGAAGCTTTCTTT
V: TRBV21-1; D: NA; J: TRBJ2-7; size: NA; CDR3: CASSKRGCEQYF; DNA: TGTGCCAGCAGCAAAAGGGGGTGTGAGCAGTACTTC
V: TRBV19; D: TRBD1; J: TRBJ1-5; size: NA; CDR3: CASSTGTGGESQHF; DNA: TGTGCCAGTAGTACTGGGACAGGGGGAGAGTCCCAGCATTTT
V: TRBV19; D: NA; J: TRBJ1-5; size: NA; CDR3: CASSIDRADHSNQPQHF; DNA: TGTGCCAGTAGTATAGATCGGGCAGACCATAGCAATCAGCCCCAGCATTTT
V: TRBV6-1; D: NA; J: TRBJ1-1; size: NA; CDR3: CASSDPQLFHGNTEAFF; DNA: TGTGCCAGCAGTGACCCACAGCTCTTTCATGGGAACACTGAAGCTTTCTTT
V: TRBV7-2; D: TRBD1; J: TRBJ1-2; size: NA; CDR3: CASSPEGTAYGYTF; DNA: TGTGCCAGCAGCCCGGAAGGGACAGCTTATGGCTACACCTTC
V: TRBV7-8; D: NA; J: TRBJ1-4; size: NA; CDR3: CASSPRGEKLFF; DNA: TGTGCCAGCAGCCCTCGGGGGGAAAAACTGTTTTTT
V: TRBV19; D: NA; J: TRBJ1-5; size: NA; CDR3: CASSSRDPWSNQPQHF; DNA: TGTGCCAGTAGTTCCCGGGATCCCTGGAGCAATCAGCCCCAGCATTTT
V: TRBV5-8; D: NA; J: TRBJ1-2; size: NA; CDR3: CASSLGTEAYGYTF; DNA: TGTGCCAGCAGCTTGGGGACGGAGGCCTATGGCTACACCTTC
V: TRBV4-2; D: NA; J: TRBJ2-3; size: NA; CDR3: CASSQYLADTQYF; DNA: TGTGCCAGCAGCCAATATTTAGCGGATACGCAGTATTTT
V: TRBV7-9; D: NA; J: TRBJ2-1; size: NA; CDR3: CASSRKWGQHNEQFF; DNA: TGTGCCAGCAGCCGAAAGTGGGGGCAGCACAATGAGCAGTTCTTC
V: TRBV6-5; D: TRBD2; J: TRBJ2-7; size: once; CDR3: CASSYSIAGGSYEQYF; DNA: TGTGCCAGCAGTTACTCGATAGCGGGAGGGTCCTACGAGCAGTACTTC
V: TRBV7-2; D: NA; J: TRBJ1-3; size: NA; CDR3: CASSLAPGTLGNTIYF; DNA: TGTGCCAGCAGCCTAGCCCCGGGGACTCTAGGAAACACCATATATTTT
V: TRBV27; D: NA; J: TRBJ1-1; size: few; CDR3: CASSFGGATEAFF; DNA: TGTGCCAGCAGTTTTGGGGGGGCCACTGAAGCTTTCTTT
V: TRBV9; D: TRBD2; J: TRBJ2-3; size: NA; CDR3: CASSPRLAGGSDTQYF; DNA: TGTGCCAGCAGCCCCAGACTAGCGGGAGGATCAGATACGCAGTATTTT
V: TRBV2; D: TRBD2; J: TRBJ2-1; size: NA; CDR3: CASSEGGGRARDEQFF; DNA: TGTGCCAGCAGTGAAGGGGGCGGGAGGGCCAGAGATGAGCAGTTCTTC
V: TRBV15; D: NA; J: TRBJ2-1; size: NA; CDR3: CATSRSGGRGLDEQFF; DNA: TGTGCCACCAGCAGATCGGGTGGGAGAGGGTTGGATGAGCAGTTCTTC
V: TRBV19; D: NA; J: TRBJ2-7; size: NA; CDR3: CASKWEGSSYEQYF; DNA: TGTGCCAGTAAATGGGAAGGGAGCTCCTACGAGCAGTACTTC
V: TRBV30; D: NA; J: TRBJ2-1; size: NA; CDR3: CAWRGGNEQFF; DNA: TGTGCCTGGAGAGGTGGCAATGAGCAGTTCTTC
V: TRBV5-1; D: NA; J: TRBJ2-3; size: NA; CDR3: CASSLAGGTEISTDTQYF; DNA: TGCGCCAGCAGCTTGGCCGGAGGGACGGAAATTAGCACAGATACGCAGTATTTT
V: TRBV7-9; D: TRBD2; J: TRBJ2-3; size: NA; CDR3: CASSSRTGGGTDTQYF; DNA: TGTGCCAGCAGCTCCCGGACGGGAGGAGGAACAGATACGCAGTATTTT
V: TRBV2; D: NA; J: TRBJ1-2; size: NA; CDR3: CAGKGDIYGYTF; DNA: TGTGCCGGCAAGGGGGACATTTATGGCTACACCTTC
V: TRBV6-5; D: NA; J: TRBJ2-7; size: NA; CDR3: CASSYKGVDEQYF; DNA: TGTGCCAGCAGTTACAAGGGGGTAGACGAGCAGTACTTC
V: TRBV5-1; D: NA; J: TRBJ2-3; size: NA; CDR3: CASSLGDLASADTQYF; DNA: TGCGCCAGCAGCTTGGGGGACTTGGCCTCCGCAGATACGCAGTATTTT
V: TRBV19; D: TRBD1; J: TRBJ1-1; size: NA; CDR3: CASSPSGDRRNTEAFF; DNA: TGTGCCAGTAGCCCCTCCGGGGACAGGCGGAACACTGAAGCTTTCTTT
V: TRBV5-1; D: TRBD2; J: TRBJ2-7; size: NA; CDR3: CASSPQGGTSGTYEQYF; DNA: TGCGCCAGCAGCCCCCAGGGGGGGACTAGCGGGACCTACGAGCAGTACTTC
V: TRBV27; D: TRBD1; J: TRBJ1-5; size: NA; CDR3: CASSSGQWNQPQHF; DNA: TGTGCCAGCAGTTCGGGACAGTGGAATCAGCCCCAGCATTTT
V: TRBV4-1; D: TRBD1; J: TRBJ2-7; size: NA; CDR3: CASSQAPGQHYEQYF; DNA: TGCGCCAGCAGCCAAGCCCCGGGACAGCACTACGAGCAGTACTTC
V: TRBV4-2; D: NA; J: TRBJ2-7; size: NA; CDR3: CASSRQGQSYEQYF; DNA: TGTGCCAGCAGCCGGCAAGGGCAGTCCTACGAGCAGTACTTC
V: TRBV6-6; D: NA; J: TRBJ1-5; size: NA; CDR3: CASSSLVGQPQHF; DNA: TGTGCCAGCAGTTCCCTGGTCGGGCAGCCCCAGCATTTT
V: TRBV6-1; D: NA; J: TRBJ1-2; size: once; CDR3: CASSEGSAGSGYTF; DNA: TGTGCCAGCAGTGAAGGTTCGGCAGGAAGCGGCTACACCTTC
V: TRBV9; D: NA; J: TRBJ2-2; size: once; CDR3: CASSVASNTGELFF; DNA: TGTGCCAGCAGCGTAGCCTCGAACACCGGGGAGCTGTTTTTT
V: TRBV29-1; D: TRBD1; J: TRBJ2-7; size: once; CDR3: CSVGRGTAYEQYF; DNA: TGCAGCGTTGGACGAGGGACAGCCTACGAGCAGTACTTC
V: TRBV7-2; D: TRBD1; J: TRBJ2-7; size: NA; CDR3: CASSLGQGFLNEQYF; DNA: TGTGCCAGCAGCTTGGGACAGGGATTCCTGAACGAGCAGTACTTC
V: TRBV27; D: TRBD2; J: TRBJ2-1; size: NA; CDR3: CASSRRGSSYNEQFF; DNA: TGTGCCAGCAGTAGGCGGGGGAGCTCCTACAATGAGCAGTTCTTC
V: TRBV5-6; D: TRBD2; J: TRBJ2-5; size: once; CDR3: CASSFPASGAKGTQYF; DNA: TGTGCCAGCAGCTTCCCCGCTAGCGGGGCTAAAGGGACCCAGTACTTC
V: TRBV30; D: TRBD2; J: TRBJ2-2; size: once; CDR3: CAWSGKRGTNTGELFF; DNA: TGTGCCTGGAGTGGAAAGCGGGGGACGAACACCGGGGAGCTGTTTTTT
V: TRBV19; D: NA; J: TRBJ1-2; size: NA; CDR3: CASTGSRDGGYTF; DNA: TGTGCCAGTACCGGGTCGAGGGATGGTGGCTACACCTTC
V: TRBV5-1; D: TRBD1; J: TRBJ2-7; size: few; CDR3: CASSWTGPSYEQYF; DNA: TGCGCCAGCAGCTGGACAGGGCCCTCCTACGAGCAGTACTTC
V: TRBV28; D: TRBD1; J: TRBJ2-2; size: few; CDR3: CASSLPGQGTTGELFF; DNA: TGTGCCAGCAGTTTACCTGGACAGGGTACCACCGGGGAGCTGTTTTTT
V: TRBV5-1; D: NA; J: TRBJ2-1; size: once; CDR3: CASSLGRGTYNEQFF; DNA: TGCGCCAGCAGCTTGGGGCGGGGCACCTACAATGAGCAGTTCTTC
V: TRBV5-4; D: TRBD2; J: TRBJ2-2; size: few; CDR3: CASSWLAGGPKSNTGELFF; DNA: TGTGCCAGCAGCTGGCTAGCGGGAGGGCCCAAATCGAACACCGGGGAGCTGTTTTTT
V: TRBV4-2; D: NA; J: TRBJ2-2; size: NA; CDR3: CASSQVMAGNTGELFF; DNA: TGTGCCAGCAGCCAGGTCATGGCGGGAAACACCGGGGAGCTGTTTTTT